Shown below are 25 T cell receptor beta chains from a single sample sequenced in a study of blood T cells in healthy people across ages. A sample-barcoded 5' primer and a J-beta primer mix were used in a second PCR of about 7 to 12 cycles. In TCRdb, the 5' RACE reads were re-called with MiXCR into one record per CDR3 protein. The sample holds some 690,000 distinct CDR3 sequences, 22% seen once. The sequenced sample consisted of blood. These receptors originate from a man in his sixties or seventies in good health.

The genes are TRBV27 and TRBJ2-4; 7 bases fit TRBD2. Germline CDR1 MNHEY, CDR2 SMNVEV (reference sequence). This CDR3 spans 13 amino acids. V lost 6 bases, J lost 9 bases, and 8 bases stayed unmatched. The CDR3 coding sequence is TGTGCCAGCAGACGCGGGAGCCTGGGCATTCAGTACTTC. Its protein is CASRRGSLGIQYF.

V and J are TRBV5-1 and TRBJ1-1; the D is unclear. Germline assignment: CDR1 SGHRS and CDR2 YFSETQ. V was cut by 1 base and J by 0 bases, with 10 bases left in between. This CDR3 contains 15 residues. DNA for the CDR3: TGCGCCAGCAGCTTGTGGCAGAACATGAACACTGAAGCTTTCTTT. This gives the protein CASSLWQNMNTEAFF.

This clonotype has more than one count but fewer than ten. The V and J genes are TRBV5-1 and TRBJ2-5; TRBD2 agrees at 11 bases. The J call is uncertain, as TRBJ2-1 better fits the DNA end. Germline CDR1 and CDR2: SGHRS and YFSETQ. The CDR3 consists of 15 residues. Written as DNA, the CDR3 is TGCGCCAGCAGCATCCTAGCGGGGGGCGACAATGAGCAGTTCTTC. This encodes CASSILAGGDNEQFF.

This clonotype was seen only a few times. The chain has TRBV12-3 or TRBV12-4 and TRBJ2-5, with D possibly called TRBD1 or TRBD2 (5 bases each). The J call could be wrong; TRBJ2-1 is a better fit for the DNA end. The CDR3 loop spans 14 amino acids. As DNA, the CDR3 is TGTGCCAGCAACCCTGGAACCCGAGGGGATGAGCAGTTCTTC. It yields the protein CASNPGTRGDEQFF.

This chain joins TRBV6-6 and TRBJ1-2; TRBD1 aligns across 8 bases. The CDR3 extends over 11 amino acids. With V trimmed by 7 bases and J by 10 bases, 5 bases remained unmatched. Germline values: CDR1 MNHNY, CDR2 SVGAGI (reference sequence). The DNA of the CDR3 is TGTGCCAGCAATGACAGGGGATTCTACACCTTC. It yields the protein CASNDRGFYTF.

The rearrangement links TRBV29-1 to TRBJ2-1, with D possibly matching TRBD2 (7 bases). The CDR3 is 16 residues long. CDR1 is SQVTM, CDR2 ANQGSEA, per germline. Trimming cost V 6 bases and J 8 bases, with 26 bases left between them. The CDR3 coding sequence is TGCAGCGTCGCATATCCCTGGGGGGGGGCCCTGGATGAGCAGTTCTTC. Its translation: CSVAYPWGGALDEQFF.

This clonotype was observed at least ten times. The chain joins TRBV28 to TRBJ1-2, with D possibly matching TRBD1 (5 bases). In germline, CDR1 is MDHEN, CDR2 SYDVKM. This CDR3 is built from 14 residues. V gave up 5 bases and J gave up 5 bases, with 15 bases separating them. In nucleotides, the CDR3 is TGTGCCAGCAGTCAAGGAGGAGACAGTTATGGCTACACCTTC. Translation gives CASSQGGDSYGYTF.

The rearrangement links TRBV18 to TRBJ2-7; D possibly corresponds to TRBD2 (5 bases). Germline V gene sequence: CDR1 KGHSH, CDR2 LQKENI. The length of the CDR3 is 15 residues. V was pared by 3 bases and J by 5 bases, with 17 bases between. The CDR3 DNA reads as TGTGCCAGCTCACCGCTAGTCGGGGAAAGAGACGAGCAGTACTTC. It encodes CASSPLVGERDEQYF.

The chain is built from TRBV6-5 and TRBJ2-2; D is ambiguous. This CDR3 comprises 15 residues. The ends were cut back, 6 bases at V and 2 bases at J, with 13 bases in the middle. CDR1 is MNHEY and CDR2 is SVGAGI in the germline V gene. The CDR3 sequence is CASSPNPDNTGELFF. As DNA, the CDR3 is TGTGCCAGCAGCCCCAACCCTGACAACACCGGGGAGCTGTTTTTT.

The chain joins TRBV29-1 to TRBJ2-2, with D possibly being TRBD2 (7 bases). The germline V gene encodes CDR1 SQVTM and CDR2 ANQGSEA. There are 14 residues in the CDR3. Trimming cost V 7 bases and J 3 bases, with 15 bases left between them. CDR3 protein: CSAQPGGDTGELFF. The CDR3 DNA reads TGCAGCGCCCAACCGGGGGGCGACACCGGGGAGCTGTTTTTT.

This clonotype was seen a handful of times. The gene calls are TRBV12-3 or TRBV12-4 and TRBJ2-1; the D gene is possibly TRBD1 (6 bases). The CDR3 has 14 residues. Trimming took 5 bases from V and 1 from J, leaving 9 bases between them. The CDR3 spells CASSAGDSYNEQFF. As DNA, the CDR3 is TGTGCCAGCAGTGCAGGGGATTCCTACAATGAGCAGTTCTTC.

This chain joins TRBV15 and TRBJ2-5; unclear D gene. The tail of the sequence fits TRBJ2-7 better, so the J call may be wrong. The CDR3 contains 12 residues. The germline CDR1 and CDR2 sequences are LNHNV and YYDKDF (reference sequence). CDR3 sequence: CATSRDQIEQYF. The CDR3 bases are TGTGCCACCAGCAGAGATCAAATCGAGCAGTACTTC.

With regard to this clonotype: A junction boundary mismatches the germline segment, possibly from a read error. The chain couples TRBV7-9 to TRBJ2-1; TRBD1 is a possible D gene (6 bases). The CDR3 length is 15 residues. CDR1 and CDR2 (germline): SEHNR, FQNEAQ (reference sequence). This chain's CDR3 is CASSFLEGVYNGQFF. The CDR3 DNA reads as TGTGCCAGCAGCTTTTTAGAGGGGGTATACAATGGGCAGTTCTTC. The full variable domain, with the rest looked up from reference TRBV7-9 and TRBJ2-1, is DTGVSQNPRHKITKRGQNVTFRCDPISEHNRLYWYRQTLGQGPEFLTYFQNEAQLEKSRLLSDRFSAERPKGSFSTLEIQRTEQGDSAMYLCASSFLEGVYNGQFFGPGTRLTVL.

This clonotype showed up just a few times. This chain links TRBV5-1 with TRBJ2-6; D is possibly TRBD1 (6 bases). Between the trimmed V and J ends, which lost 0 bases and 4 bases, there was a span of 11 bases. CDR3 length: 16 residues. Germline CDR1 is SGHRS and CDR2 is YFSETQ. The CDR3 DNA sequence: TGCGCCAGCAGCTTGGGAGGGGGATCCGGGGCCAACGTCCTGACTTTC. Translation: CASSLGGGSGANVLTF. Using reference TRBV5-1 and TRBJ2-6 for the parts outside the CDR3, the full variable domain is KAGVTQTPRYLIKTRGQQVTLSCSPISGHRSVSWYQQTPGQGLQFLFEYFSETQRNKGNFPGRFSGRQFSNSRSEMNVSTLELGDSALYLCASSLGGGSGANVLTFGAGSRLTVL.

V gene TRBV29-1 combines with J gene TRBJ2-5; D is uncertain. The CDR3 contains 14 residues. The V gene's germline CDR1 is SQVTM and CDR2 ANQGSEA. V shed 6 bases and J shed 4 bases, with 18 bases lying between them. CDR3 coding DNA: TGCAGCGTCTCGAGGAGATACGAGTCAGAGACCCAGTACTTC. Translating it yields CSVSRRYESETQYF. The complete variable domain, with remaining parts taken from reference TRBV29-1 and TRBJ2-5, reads SAVISQKPSRDICQRGTSLTIQCQVDSQVTMMFWYRQQPGQSLTLIATANQGSEATYESGFVIDKFPISRPNLTFSTLTVSNMSPEDSSIYLCSVSRRYESETQYFGPGTRLLVL.

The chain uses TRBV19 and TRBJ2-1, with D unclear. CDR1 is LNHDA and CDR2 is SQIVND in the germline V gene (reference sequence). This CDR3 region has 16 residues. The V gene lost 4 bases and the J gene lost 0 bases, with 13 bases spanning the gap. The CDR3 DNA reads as TGTGCCAGTAGTACCACTAACGCCAGCTCCTACAATGAGCAGTTCTTC. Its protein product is CASSTTNASSYNEQFF.

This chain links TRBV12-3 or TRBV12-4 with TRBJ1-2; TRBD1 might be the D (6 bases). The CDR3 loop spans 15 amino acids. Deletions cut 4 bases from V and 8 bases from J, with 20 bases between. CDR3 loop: CASSSPVQGEGGYTF. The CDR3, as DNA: TGTGCCAGCAGTTCCCCCGTACAGGGAGAAGGCGGCTACACCTTC.

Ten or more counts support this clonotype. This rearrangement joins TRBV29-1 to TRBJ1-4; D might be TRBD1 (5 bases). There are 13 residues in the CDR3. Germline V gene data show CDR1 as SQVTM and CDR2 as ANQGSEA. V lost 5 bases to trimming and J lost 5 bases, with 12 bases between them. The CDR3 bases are TGCAGCGTTCGGTTGGCAGGGAATGAAAAACTGTTTTTT. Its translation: CSVRLAGNEKLFF. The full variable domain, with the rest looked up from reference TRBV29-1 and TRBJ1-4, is SAVISQKPSRDICQRGTSLTIQCQVDSQVTMMFWYRQQPGQSLTLIATANQGSEATYESGFVIDKFPISRPNLTFSTLTVSNMSPEDSSIYLCSVRLAGNEKLFFGSGTQLSVL.

The CDR3 region has the DNA TGTGCCAGCAGTCCCCCGGGCGCAGGGGAGTATGGCTACACCTTC. It translates to CASSPPGAGEYGYTF. This chain uses TRBV9 with TRBJ1-2; tentative D call: TRBD1 (6 bases). CDR1 SGDLS and CDR2 YYNGEE come from the germline V gene. V was cut by 5 bases and J by 5 bases, with 19 bases left in between. There are 15 residues in the CDR3.

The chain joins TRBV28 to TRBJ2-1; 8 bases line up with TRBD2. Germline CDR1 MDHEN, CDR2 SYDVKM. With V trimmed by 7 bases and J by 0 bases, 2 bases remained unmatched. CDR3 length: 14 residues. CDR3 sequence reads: CASISGSSYNEQFF. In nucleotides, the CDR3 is TGTGCCAGCATAAGCGGGAGCTCCTACAATGAGCAGTTCTTC.

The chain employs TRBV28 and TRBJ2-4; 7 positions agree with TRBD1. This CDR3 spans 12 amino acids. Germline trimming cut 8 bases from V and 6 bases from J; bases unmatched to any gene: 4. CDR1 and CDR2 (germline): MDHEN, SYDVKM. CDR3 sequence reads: CASGTATNIQYF. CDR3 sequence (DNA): TGTGCCAGCGGGACAGCGACAAACATTCAGTACTTC.

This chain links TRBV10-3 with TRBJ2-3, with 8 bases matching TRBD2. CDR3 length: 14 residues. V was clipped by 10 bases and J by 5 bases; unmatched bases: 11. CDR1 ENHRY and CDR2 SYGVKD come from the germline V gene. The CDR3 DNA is TGTGCCACGGGTCCGGCGGGGGGTAGAGATACGCAGTATTTT. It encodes CATGPAGGRDTQYF.

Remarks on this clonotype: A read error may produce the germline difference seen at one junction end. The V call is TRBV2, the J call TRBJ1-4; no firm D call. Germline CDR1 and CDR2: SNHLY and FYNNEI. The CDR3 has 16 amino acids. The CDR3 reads CASSENPTATNDKLFF. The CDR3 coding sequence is TGTGCCAGCAGTGAAAACCCGACCGCAACTAATGATAAACTGTTTTTT.

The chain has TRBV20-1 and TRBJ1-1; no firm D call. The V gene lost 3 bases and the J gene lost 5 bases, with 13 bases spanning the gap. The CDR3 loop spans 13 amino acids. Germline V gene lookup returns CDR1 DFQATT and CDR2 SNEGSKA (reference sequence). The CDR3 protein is CSASAEVRTEAFF. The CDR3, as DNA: TGCAGTGCTAGTGCCGAGGTCCGGACTGAAGCTTTCTTT.

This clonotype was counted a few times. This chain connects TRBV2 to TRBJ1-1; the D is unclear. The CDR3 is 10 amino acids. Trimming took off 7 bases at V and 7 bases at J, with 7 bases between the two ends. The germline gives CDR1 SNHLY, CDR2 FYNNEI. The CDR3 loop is CASIGNEAFF. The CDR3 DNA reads TGTGCCAGCATCGGCAATGAAGCTTTCTTT.